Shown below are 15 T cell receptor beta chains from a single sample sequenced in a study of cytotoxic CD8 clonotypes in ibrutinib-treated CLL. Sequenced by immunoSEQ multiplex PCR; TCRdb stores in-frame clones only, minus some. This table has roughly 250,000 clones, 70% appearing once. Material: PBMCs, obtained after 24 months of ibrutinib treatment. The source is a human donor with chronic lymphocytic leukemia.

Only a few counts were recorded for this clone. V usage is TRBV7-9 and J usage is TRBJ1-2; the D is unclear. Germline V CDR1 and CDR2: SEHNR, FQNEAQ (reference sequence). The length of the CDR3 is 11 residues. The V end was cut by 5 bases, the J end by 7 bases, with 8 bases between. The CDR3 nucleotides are TGTGCCAGCAGCGGGAGTACTGGCTACACCTTC. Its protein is CASSGSTGYTF.

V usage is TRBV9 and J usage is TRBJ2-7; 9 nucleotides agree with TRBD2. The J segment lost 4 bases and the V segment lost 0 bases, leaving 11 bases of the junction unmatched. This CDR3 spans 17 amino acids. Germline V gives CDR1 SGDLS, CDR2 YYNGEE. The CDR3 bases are TGTGCCAGCAGCGTAGGGTCGGCGGGAGGGTCGCCGTACGAGCAGTACTTC. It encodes CASSVGSAGGSPYEQYF.

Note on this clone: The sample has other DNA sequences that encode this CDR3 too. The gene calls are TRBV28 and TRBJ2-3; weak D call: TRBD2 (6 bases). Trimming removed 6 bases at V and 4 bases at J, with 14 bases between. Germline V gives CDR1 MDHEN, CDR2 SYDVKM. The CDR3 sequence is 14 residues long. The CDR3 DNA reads TGTGCCAGCAGCCTAACCGGGGGTGCAGATACGCAGTATTTT. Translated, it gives CASSLTGGADTQYF.

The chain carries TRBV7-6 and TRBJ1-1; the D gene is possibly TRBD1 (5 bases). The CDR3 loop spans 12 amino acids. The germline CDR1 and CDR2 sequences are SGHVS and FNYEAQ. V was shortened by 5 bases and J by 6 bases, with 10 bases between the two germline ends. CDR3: CASSPGGAEAFF. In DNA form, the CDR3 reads TGTGCCAGCAGCCCAGGAGGGGCTGAAGCTTTCTTT.

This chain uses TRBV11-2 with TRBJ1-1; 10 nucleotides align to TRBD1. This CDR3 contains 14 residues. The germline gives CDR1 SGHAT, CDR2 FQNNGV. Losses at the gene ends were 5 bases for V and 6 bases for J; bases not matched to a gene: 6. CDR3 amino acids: CASSRRGTGAEAFF. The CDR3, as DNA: TGTGCCAGCAGCCGGAGGGGGACAGGGGCTGAAGCTTTCTTT. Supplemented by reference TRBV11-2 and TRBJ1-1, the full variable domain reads EAGVAQSPRYKIIEKRQSVAFWCNPISGHATLYWYQQILGQGPKLLIQFQNNGVVDDSQLPKDRFSAERLKGVDSTLKIQPAKLEDSAVYLCASSRRGTGAEAFFGQGTRLTVV.

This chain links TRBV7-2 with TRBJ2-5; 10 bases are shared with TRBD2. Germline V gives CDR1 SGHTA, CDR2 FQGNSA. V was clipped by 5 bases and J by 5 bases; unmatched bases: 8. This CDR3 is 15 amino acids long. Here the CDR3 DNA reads TGTGCCAGCAGCAAAGCGGGAGGGCCTGGGGAGACCCAGTACTTC. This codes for CASSKAGGPGETQYF.

The CDR3 DNA reads as TGTGCCAGCACCAAAGGGGGGGCTAGGACAGATACGCAGTATTTT. Translating gives CASTKGGARTDTQYF. The chain is built from TRBV27 and TRBJ2-3; TRBD2 might be the D (7 bases). Germline-derived CDR1 and CDR2 are MNHEY and SMNVEV (reference sequence). Trimming took off 7 bases at V and 3 bases at J, with 17 bases between the two ends. The CDR3 has 15 amino acids.

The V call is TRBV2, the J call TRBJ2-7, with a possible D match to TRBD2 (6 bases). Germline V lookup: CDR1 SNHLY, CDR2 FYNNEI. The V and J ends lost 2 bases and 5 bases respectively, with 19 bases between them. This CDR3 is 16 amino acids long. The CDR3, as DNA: TGTGCCAGCAGTGAAACCGGTGCGGGGCCTCGGAACGAGCAGTACTTC. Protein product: CASSETGAGPRNEQYF.

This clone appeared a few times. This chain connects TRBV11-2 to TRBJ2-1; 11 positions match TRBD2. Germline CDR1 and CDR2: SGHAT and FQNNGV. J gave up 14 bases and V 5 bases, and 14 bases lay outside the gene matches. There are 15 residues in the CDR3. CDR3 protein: CASSLRPGLAEVEFF. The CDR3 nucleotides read TGTGCCAGCAGCCTACGTCCGGGACTAGCGGAGGTGGAGTTCTTC.

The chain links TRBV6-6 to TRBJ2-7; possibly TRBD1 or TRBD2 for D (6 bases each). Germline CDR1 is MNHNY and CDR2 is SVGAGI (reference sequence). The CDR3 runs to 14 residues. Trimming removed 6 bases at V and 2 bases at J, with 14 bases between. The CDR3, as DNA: TGTGCCAGCAGCCCGCTGGGGGGCCCCTACGAGCAGTACTTC. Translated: CASSPLGGPYEQYF.

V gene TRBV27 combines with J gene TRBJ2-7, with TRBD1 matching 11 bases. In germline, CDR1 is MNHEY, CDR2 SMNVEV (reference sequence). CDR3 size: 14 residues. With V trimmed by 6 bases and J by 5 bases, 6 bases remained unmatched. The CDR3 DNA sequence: TGTGCCAGCAGACTCGGACAGGGGGCGAACGAGCAGTACTTC. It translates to CASRLGQGANEQYF.

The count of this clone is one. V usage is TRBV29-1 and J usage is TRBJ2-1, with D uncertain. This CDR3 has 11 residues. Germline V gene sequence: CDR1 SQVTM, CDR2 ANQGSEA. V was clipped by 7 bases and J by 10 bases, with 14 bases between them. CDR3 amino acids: CSARKGGEQFF. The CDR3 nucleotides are TGCAGCGCCCGAAAGGGTGGCGAGCAGTTCTTC.

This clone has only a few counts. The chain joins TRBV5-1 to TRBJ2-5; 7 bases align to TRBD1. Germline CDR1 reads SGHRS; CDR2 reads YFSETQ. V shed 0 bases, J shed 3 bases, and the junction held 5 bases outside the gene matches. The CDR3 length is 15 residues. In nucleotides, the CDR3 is TGCGCCAGCAGCTTGGGCTCAGGGGGAGAAGAGACCCAGTACTTC. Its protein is CASSLGSGGEETQYF.

The CDR3 region is CASSLSVGGYTF. The CDR3 DNA reads TGTGCCAGCAGCTTAAGTGTGGGAGGCTACACCTTC. This rearrangement joins TRBV5-4 to TRBJ1-2; D not resolved. CDR1 and CDR2 (germline): SGHNT, YYREEE (reference sequence). This CDR3 is built from 12 residues. The V gene lost 2 bases and the J gene lost 8 bases, with 10 bases spanning the gap.

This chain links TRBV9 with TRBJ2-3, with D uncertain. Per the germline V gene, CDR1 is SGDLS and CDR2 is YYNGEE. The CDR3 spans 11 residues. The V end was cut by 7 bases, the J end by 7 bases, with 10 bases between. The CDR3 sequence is CASGPLYTQYF. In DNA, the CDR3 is TGTGCCAGCGGTCCCTTATATACGCAGTATTTT.